This TCR beta chain was sequenced in a study of cytomegalovirus exposure and HLA in healthy donors. The study's findings and limits: Among the most significant clusters, several appeared linked to common viral pathogens in a later analysis. A missense variant in DCLRE1C was later tied to TCR beta V- and J-gene trimming.

J was trimmed by 4 bases and V by 6 bases; bases with no gene match: 6. The CDR3 is made up of 14 amino acids. CDR1 is MRHNA, CDR2 SNTAGT, per germline. The study ran its PCR with 60 Vbeta and 13 Jbeta primers. Assay used: immunoSEQ multiplex PCR; TCRdb lists only in-frame clones, some missing. This table holds 180,000 or so clones, around 80% found once. Of note for this clone: Its antigen remains unknown.

V and J are TRBV6-4 and TRBJ2-3; 8 positions match TRBD2. Specimen: PBMCs. This TCR came from a man aged 35-49 years in good health and CMV-seronegative. The CDR3 region has the DNA TGTGCCAGCAGCGACCGGGGGGGTTCAGATACGCAGTATTTT. As protein: CASSDRGGSDTQYF.